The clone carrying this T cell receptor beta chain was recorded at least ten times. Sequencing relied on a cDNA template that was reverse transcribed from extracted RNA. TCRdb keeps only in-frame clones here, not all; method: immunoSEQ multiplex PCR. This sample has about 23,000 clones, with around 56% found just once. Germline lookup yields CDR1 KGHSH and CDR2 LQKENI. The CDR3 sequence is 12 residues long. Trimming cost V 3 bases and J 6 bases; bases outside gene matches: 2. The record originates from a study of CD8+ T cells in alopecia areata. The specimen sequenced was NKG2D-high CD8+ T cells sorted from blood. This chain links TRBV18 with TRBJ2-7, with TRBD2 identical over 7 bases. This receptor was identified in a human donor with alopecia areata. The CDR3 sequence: CASSPGGVEQYF. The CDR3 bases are TGTGCCAGCTCACCGGGGGGGGTCGAGCAGTACTTC.